These T cell receptor beta chains were read from a single sample in a study of T cell repertoires in cytomegalovirus infection. Antigens for these TCRs are unknown. TCRdb itself ran the reads through MiXCR, one entry per CDR3 protein. The top ten clones hold roughly an eighth of a sample with about 890,000 distinct CDR3 sequences, around 32% of them seen once. The sequences come from cultured CD8+ T cells from PBMCs, collected from culture after CMV antigen stimulation. These receptors all come from a human donor in good health (CMV status not recorded). Some clones in this sample may be carry-over from other donors' samples. Each CDR3 is given with its conserved first and last residue. Fields, in order: CDR3 length, D gene, J gene, clone size, V gene, CDR3 DNA, CDR3 protein. D genes are given only for firm matches. Where a row states a size, it is once, few, many or the class of an expanded clone; other rows omit it.

16 | NA | TRBJ2-1 | NA | TRBV5-6 | TGTGCCAGCAGCTTGGAAACAGGGCCGACCTACAATGAGCAGTTCTTC | CASSLETGPTYNEQFF
13 | TRBD2 | TRBJ2-1 | once | TRBV20-1 | TGCAGTGCTCGATCAGGACTAGGGAATGAGCAGTTCTTC | CSARSGLGNEQFF
15 | TRBD2 | TRBJ2-3 | NA | TRBV5-4 | TGTGCCAGCAGCTCCCTTAGCGGGCCCTCCAGTACGCAGTATTTT | CASSSLSGPSSTQYF
15 | NA | TRBJ1-2 | NA | TRBV2 | TGTGCCAGCAGTGAAGTACTGGGAGCTAACTATGGCTACACCTTC | CASSEVLGANYGYTF
15 | NA | TRBJ1-1 | NA | TRBV6-2/TRBV6-3 | TGTGCCAGCAGTTACCCTCCAGGCCCGAACACTGAAGCTTTCTTT | CASSYPPGPNTEAFF
16 | TRBD2 | TRBJ2-1 | many | TRBV4-2 | TGTGCCAGCAGCCAAGACGGGGGGGCCGGTTACAATGAGCAGTTCTTC | CASSQDGGAGYNEQFF
11 | NA | TRBJ1-1 | few | TRBV6-5 | TGTGCCAGCAGTTACTTTGGTGAAGCTTTCTTT | CASSYFGEAFF
15 | NA | TRBJ2-3 | NA | TRBV19 | TGTGCCAGTAGTAATTGGGACGAGGTGGCAGATACGCAGTATTTT | CASSNWDEVADTQYF
11 | NA | TRBJ1-1 | NA | TRBV19 | TGTGCCAGTATCAAAGTAACTGAAGCTTTCTTT | CASIKVTEAFF
14 | NA | TRBJ2-7 | NA | TRBV6-1 | TGTGCCAGCAGTGAAAGAAGGGGGAGTTACGAGCAGTACTTC | CASSERRGSYEQYF